Listed below are T cell receptor beta chains from one sample, sequenced in a study of cytotoxic CD8 clonotypes in ibrutinib-treated CLL. Sequenced by immunoSEQ multiplex PCR; TCRdb stores in-frame clones only, minus some. Seen here are approximately 350,000 clones, roughly 70% observed once, and the top ten hold under 8%. Material: PBMCs, obtained after 36 months of ibrutinib treatment. The receptors shown here come from a human donor with chronic lymphocytic leukemia. Each CDR3 is given with its conserved first and last residue. The D gene is left open where the match is weak. Size is omitted from some rows. Given values are once, few, many or a class for expanded clones.

NA	TRBV4-1	few	TRBJ1-2	CASSQEWAGDYGYTF	TGCGCCAGCAGCCAAGAATGGGCGGGAGACTATGGCTACACCTTC
NA	TRBV27	NA	TRBJ2-7	CASRRQLLTYEQYF	TGTGCCAGCAGAAGACAGCTTCTAACCTACGAGCAGTACTTC
TRBD2	TRBV5-4	NA	TRBJ2-7	CASSTLAATTTQYF	TGTGCCAGCAGCACACTAGCGGCGACTACGACGCAGTACTTC
TRBD1	TRBV9	few	TRBJ1-5	CASSVGDRAGQPQHF	TGTGCCAGCAGCGTAGGAGACAGGGCGGGACAGCCCCAGCATTTT
TRBD2	TRBV6-4	NA	TRBJ2-7	CASLPESGGPHSAYEQYF	TGTGCCAGCCTACCTGAGAGCGGGGGGCCTCATTCAGCCTACGAGCAGTACTTC
NA	TRBV6-1	NA	TRBJ1-1	CASSDPGLRNTEAFF	TGTGCCAGCAGTGACCCGGGACTCAGGAACACTGAAGCTTTCTTT
NA	TRBV27	few	TRBJ2-3	CASSLSAAASTDTQYF	TGTGCCAGCAGTTTATCAGCGGCGGCTAGCACAGATACGCAGTATTTT
NA	TRBV6-6	once	TRBJ1-6	CASSYSYGGDGLHF	TGTGCCAGCAGTTACTCCTATGGGGGGGATGGCCTCCACTTT
TRBD2	TRBV6-7	NA	TRBJ2-7	CASSPSRGSLGEQYF	TGTGCCAGCAGTCCTTCACGCGGGAGTCTCGGCGAGCAGTACTTC
NA	TRBV29-1	NA	TRBJ2-3	CSVESPGRVATDTQYF	TGCAGCGTTGAATCCCCCGGCCGGGTCGCCACAGATACGCAGTATTTT
NA	TRBV14	NA	TRBJ1-1	CASSQRAGAINTEAFF	TGTGCCAGCAGCCAGAGGGCGGGGGCGATCAACACTGAAGCTTTCTTT
NA	TRBV10-2	few	TRBJ2-1	CASSEYSAGPIPYNEQFF	TGCGCCAGCAGTGAGTATTCGGCGGGTCCTATCCCCTACAATGAGCAGTTCTTC
NA	TRBV10-3	NA	TRBJ2-3	CAISEFGQQPTDTQYF	TGTGCCATCAGTGAGTTTGGTCAGCAACCCACAGATACGCAGTATTTT
TRBD1	TRBV4-1	few	TRBJ1-5	CASSHYRGNQPQHF	TGCGCCAGCAGCCACTACAGGGGGAATCAGCCCCAGCATTTT
TRBD1	TRBV18	NA	TRBJ2-7	CASSPFPGQAQEQYF	TGTGCCAGCTCACCTTTCCCGGGACAGGCCCAAGAGCAGTACTTC
NA	TRBV6-5	NA	TRBJ1-1	CASIGEQNTEAFF	TGTGCCAGCATCGGAGAGCAGAACACTGAAGCTTTCTTT
NA	TRBV5-5	NA	TRBJ2-7	CASSLVGGPHEQYF	TGTGCCAGCAGCTTGGTGGGGGGGCCCCACGAGCAGTACTTC
NA	TRBV20-1	few	TRBJ2-3	CSAKLPDTQYF	TGCAGTGCCAAGCTCCCAGATACGCAGTATTTT
NA	TRBV15	NA	TRBJ2-2	CATSKALSPGELFF	TGTGCCACCAGCAAAGCCCTCTCGCCCGGGGAGCTGTTTTTT
NA	TRBV7-8	NA	TRBJ2-7	CASSLAWGNHLNSYEQYF	TGTGCCAGCAGCTTAGCTTGGGGGAACCACCTAAACTCCTACGAGCAGTACTTC
NA	TRBV5-6	once	TRBJ2-3	CASRWKGSGTDTQYF	TGTGCCAGCAGATGGAAGGGGTCTGGTACAGATACGCAGTATTTT
NA	TRBV2	many	TRBJ2-5	CASSRDPSETQYF	TGTGCCAGCAGCCGGGACCCCTCCGAGACCCAGTACTTC
NA	TRBV29-1	NA	TRBJ2-5	CSADGTREETQYF	TGCAGCGCCGATGGGACACGTGAAGAGACCCAGTACTTC
NA	TRBV11-1	few	TRBJ1-1	CASSSVENTEAFF	TGTGCCAGCAGCTCGGTGGAGAACACTGAAGCTTTCTTT
TRBD2	TRBV7-8	NA	TRBJ2-3	CASSSRPPGLAGPRDTQYF	TGTGCCAGCAGCTCGAGACCCCCGGGACTAGCGGGCCCCCGCGATACGCAGTATTTT
TRBD2	TRBV19	NA	TRBJ2-3	CASSPRTSGGADTQYF	TGTGCCAGTAGTCCCAGGACTAGCGGGGGGGCAGATACGCAGTATTTT
TRBD1	TRBV5-1	NA	TRBJ1-6	CASSLVPGGAGSPLHF	TGCGCCAGCAGCTTGGTCCCAGGGGGCGCAGGGTCACCCCTCCACTTT
NA	TRBV5-1	NA	TRBJ1-1	CASSPTGLNTEAFF	TGCGCCAGCAGTCCGACAGGTTTGAACACTGAAGCTTTCTTT
NA	TRBV11-2	NA	TRBJ2-3	CASSLQTGARTDTQYF	TGTGCCAGCAGCTTACAGACGGGGGCCCGCACAGATACGCAGTATTTT
NA	TRBV18	NA	TRBJ1-3	CASRAASGNTIYF	TGTGCCAGCCGGGCCGCCTCTGGAAACACCATATATTTT
NA	TRBV7-9	NA	TRBJ2-3	CASSLGPGVTDTQYF	TGTGCCAGCAGCTTAGGTCCAGGGGTCACAGATACGCAGTATTTT
NA	TRBV6-5	NA	TRBJ2-7	CASSRWGGEQYF	TGTGCCAGCAGTCGATGGGGAGGTGAGCAGTACTTC
NA	TRBV9	NA	TRBJ1-5	CASSVGVLSNQPQHF	TGTGCCAGCAGCGTAGGGGTTCTTAGCAATCAGCCCCAGCATTTT
TRBD2	TRBV18	medium-sized	TRBJ2-1	CASSPGGRINEQFF	TGTGCCAGCTCACCCGGCGGGAGGATCAATGAGCAGTTCTTC
NA	TRBV9	NA	TRBJ2-1	CASSVARVNEQFF	TGTGCCAGCAGCGTGGCGAGGGTCAATGAGCAGTTCTTC
NA	TRBV19	NA	TRBJ1-2	CASSEVYGYTF	TGTGCCAGTAGTGAAGTCTATGGCTACACCTTC
NA	TRBV18	NA	TRBJ2-5	CASSPLSRETQYF	TGTGCCAGCTCACCACTGTCCAGGGAGACCCAGTACTTC
TRBD1	TRBV6-5	few	TRBJ1-2	CASSYSGTGGVGYTF	TGTGCCAGCAGTTACTCCGGGACAGGGGGTGTTGGCTACACCTTC
NA	TRBV6-4	NA	TRBJ2-5	CASSENVGETQYF	TGTGCCAGCAGTGAAAATGTCGGAGAGACCCAGTACTTC
NA	TRBV7-2	NA	TRBJ1-3	CASSFNRASGNTIYF	TGTGCCAGCAGCTTTAACAGGGCCTCTGGAAACACCATATATTTT
TRBD2	TRBV7-8	NA	TRBJ2-7	CASSLHLAGDYEQYF	TGTGCCAGCAGCCTACACCTAGCGGGAGACTACGAGCAGTACTTC
NA	TRBV7-9	NA	TRBJ2-5	CASSNGPQGTQYF	TGTGCCAGCAGCAACGGACCGCAGGGGACCCAGTACTTC
TRBD2	TRBV28	NA	TRBJ2-7	CASSSLLAGYYEQYF	TGTGCCAGCAGTTCCCTCCTAGCGGGCTACTACGAGCAGTACTTC
TRBD1	TRBV5-4	few	TRBJ1-2	CASSLGTGYYGYTF	TGTGCCAGCAGCTTAGGGACAGGGTACTATGGCTACACCTTC
TRBD1	TRBV6-5	NA	TRBJ2-3	CASRHGQGAFNTQYF	TGTGCCAGCAGACACGGACAGGGGGCATTTAATACGCAGTATTTT
NA	TRBV4-1	few	TRBJ2-7	CASSQRGYEQYF	TGCGCCAGCAGCCAAAGGGGTTACGAGCAGTACTTC
TRBD1	TRBV4-3	NA	TRBJ2-3	CASSQLQGARDTQYF	TGCGCCAGCAGCCAACTACAGGGGGCGCGAGATACGCAGTATTTT
TRBD2	TRBV29-1	NA	TRBJ2-7	CSVELEREGYEQYF	TGCAGCGTTGAATTGGAGCGGGAGGGCTACGAGCAGTACTTC
NA	TRBV10-2	NA	TRBJ2-3	CASEAAADTQYF	TGCGCCAGCGAGGCGGCTGCAGATACGCAGTATTTT
TRBD1	TRBV28	NA	TRBJ2-7	CASSKNRQGTYEQYF	TGTGCCAGCAGCAAAAACAGACAGGGTACATACGAGCAGTACTTC
TRBD1	TRBV6-5	once	TRBJ2-3	CASRWGQGLSDTQYF	TGTGCCAGCAGGTGGGGACAGGGGCTGTCAGATACGCAGTATTTT
TRBD2	TRBV9	NA	TRBJ2-7	CASSQATSASYEQYF	TGTGCCAGCAGCCAGGCGACTAGCGCGTCCTACGAGCAGTACTTC
NA	TRBV29-1	NA	TRBJ2-2	CSVELGQAGTGELFF	TGCAGCGTTGAGTTAGGACAGGCGGGAACCGGGGAGCTGTTTTTT
NA	TRBV4-3	NA	TRBJ2-5	CASSQDRRETQYF	TGCGCCAGCAGCCAAGATAGGAGAGAGACCCAGTACTTC
NA	TRBV10-3	NA	TRBJ1-1	CAITGNTEAFF	TGTGCCATCACCGGGAACACTGAAGCTTTCTTT
NA	TRBV2	NA	TRBJ2-1	CASRGSSPRFF	TGTGCCAGCAGGGGGAGCTCGCCGCGGTTCTTC
TRBD2	TRBV6-5	once	TRBJ2-1	CASIASGQAYNEQFF	TGTGCCAGCATCGCTAGCGGACAAGCCTACAATGAGCAGTTCTTC